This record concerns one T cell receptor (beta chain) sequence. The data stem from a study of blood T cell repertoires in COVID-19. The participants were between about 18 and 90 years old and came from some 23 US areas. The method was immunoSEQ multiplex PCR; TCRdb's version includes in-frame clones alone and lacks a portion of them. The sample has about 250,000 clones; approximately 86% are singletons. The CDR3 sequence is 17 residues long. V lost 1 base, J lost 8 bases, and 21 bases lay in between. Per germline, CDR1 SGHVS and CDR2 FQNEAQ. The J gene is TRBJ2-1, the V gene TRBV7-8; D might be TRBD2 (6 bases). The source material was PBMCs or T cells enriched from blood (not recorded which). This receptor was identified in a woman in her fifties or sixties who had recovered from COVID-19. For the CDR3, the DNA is TGTGCCAGCAGCTTAGGTTTTACGACTAGTATGGCCGATGAGCAGTTCTTC. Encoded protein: CASSLGFTTSMADEQFF.